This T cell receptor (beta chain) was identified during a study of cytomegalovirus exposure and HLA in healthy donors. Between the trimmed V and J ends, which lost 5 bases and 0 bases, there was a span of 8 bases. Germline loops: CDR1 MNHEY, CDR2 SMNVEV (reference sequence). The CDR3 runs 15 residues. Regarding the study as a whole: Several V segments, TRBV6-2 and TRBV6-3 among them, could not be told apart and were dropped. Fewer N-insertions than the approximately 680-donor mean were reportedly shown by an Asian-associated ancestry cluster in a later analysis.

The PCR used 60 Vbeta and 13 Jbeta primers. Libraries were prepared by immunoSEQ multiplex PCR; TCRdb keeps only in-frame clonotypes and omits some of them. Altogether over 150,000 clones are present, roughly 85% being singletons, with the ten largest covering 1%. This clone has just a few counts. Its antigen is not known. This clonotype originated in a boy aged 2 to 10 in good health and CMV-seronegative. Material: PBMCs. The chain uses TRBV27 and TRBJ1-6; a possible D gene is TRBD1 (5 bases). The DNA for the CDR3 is TGTGCCAGCAGTACAGGTTTCTCCTATAATTCACCCCTCCACTTT. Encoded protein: CASSTGFSYNSPLHF.